Below are 6 T cell receptor beta chains sequenced from a single sample in a study of Graves' ophthalmopathy and Graves' hyperthyroidism. Researchers took RNA transcripts and amplified TCR beta CDR3 regions from them. Following a first-round RT-PCR that used HTBI primers, a second-round multiplex PCR was carried out. TCRdb processed the multiplex PCR reads anew with MiXCR; each CDR3 protein has one entry. The repertoire holds 300,000 to 500,000 distinct CDR3 sequences, 15% seen once, with roughly 7% in the top ten. Material: peripheral blood. These receptors came from a woman younger than 30 with stable Graves' hyperthyroidism.

This clonotype has a count of ten or more. Here the CDR3 DNA reads TGTGCCAGCAGCTTCGTAGCTTCTTCTAAAGAGACCCAGTACTTC. It translates to CASSFVASSKETQYF. The V gene is TRBV7-2, the J gene TRBJ2-5, with D uncertain. V shed 3 bases and J shed 3 bases, with 14 bases lying between them. Looked up from germline, CDR1 is SGHTA and CDR2 is FQGNSA. The CDR3 runs to 15 residues.

The table lists this clonotype with many counts. The CDR3 DNA follows: TGCGCCAGCAGCTTGTTGGAGACCACTGAAGCTTTCTTT. The encoded protein is CASSLLETTEAFF. J is TRBJ1-1 and V is TRBV5-1; no clear D gene. The CDR3 is 13 amino acids. V was clipped by 1 base and J by 4 bases, with 8 bases between them. Germline loops: CDR1 SGHRS, CDR2 YFSETQ.

This clonotype was found many times. V and J are TRBV7-2 and TRBJ1-1, with TRBD1 identical over 8 bases. CDR1 is SGHTA, CDR2 FQGNSA, per germline. The CDR3 extends over 15 amino acids. V dropped 3 bases and J dropped 5; count of bases not matched to a gene: 8. The CDR3 is CASSLADRGKTEAFF. The CDR3 region has the DNA TGTGCCAGCAGCTTGGCTGACAGGGGAAAAACTGAAGCTTTCTTT. Supplemented by reference TRBV7-2 and TRBJ1-1, the full variable domain reads GAGVSQSPSNKVTEKGKDVELRCDPISGHTALYWYRQSLGQGLEFLIYFQGNSAPDKSGLPSDRFSAERTGGSVSTLTIQRTQQEDSAVYLCASSLADRGKTEAFFGQGTRLTVV.

A word on this clonotype: At one end, the junction sequence differs from germline, possibly due to a read error. The DNA for the CDR3 is TGTGCCAGCAATGACAGGGCGACTATCAATCAGCCCCGGCAATTT. Amino acid sequence: CASNDRATINQPRQF. V is TRBV19 and J is TRBJ1-5, with 7 positions matching TRBD1. Per germline, CDR1 LNHDA and CDR2 SQIVND (reference sequence). This CDR3 contains 15 residues.

The chain recombines TRBV20-1 with TRBJ2-7, with 8 bases lining up with TRBD1. The CDR3 is made up of 15 amino acids. Germline CDR1 and CDR2: DFQATT and SNEGSKA (reference sequence). The trim removed 0 bases at V and 4 bases at J, leaving 8 bases unmatched. This CDR3 reads CSARDDRTGLYEQYF. The CDR3 DNA reads as TGCAGTGCTAGAGATGATCGGACAGGGTTGTACGAGCAGTACTTC.

This clonotype was counted ten times or more. The V gene is TRBV7-8, the J gene TRBJ2-7; 7 bases match TRBD1. CDR3 length: 16 amino acids. Germline CDR1 is SGHVS and CDR2 is FQNEAQ. The ends lost 5 bases at V and 1 base at J; junction bases unmatched: 11. The CDR3 DNA sequence: TGTGCCAGCAGCACCACCCCCGGGACAGAATCCTACGAGCAGTACTTC. Translated: CASSTTPGTESYEQYF.